This entry is about one T cell receptor (beta chain). Its antigen is not known. The V gene's germline CDR1 is LNHDA and CDR2 SQIVND (reference sequence). The CDR3 extends over 15 amino acids. Trimming took off 5 bases at V and 1 base at J, with 12 bases between the two ends. Clones were sequenced by immunoSEQ multiplex PCR, and TCRdb holds only the in-frame ones, with some missing. The top ten clones hold 5% to 6.5% of a sample with about 47,000 clones, roughly 80% of them seen once. The data are from a study of T cell clonotyping in hematopoietic cell transplantation. For the study at large: Recipient samples before transplant were obtained post-cytoreduction. General study results and limits: Recipient TCR diversity dropped after transplant; expanded clonotypes rose from day 30 to 180. Few recipient clonotypes overlapped donors; over 95% were de novo at given depth.

As for time point: recipient sample about 28 days before transplant, after cytoreduction. Recipients were bled about 28 days pretransplant and at posttransplant days 30, 100, 180. The chain uses TRBV19 and TRBJ1-3; D ambiguous. This specimen consisted of peripheral blood mononuclear cells, obtained before stem cell transplant. The clonotype comes from a man in his sixties with myelodysplastic syndrome. Some clones in this sample may be carry-over from other donors' samples. This CDR3 reads CASSWTGESGNTIYF. CDR3 sequence (DNA): TGTGCCAGTAGTTGGACGGGAGAATCTGGAAACACCATATATTTT.